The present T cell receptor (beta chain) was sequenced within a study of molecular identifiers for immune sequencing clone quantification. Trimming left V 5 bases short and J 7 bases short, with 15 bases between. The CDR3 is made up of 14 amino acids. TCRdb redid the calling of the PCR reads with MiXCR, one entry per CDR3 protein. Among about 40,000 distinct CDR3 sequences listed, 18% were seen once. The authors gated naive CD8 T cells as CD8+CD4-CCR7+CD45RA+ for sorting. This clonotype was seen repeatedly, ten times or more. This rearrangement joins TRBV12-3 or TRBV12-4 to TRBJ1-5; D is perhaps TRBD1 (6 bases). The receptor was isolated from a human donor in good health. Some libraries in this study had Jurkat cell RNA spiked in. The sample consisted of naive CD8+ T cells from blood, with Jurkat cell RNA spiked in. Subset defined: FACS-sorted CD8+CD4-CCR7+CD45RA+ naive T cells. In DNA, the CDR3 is TGTGCCAGCAGTCCCCCGGACAGTGTCCAGCCCCAGCATTTT. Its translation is CASSPPDSVQPQHF.